These 13 T cell receptor beta chains were sequenced from one sample in a study of OX40 agonist ivuxolimab in advanced cancers. The protocol was immunoSEQ multiplex PCR, while the TCRdb copy is restricted to in-frame clones and leaves out a portion. This sample has about 94,000 clones, with over 75% found just once. The sample here was CD4+ or CD8+ T cells sorted from blood, taken in a trial of the OX40 agonist ivuxolimab. The receptors here all came from an adult with an advanced solid tumor such as melanoma, head and neck, liver or kidney cancer.

This chain joins TRBV5-4 and TRBJ2-7, with D possibly TRBD2 on 6 matching bases. This CDR3 region has 15 residues. The germline V gene encodes CDR1 SGHNT and CDR2 YYREEE (reference sequence). Trimming pared 4 bases from V and 0 bases from J, leaving 14 bases between. The CDR3 sequence is CASSPIAESSYEQYF. Written as DNA, the CDR3 is TGTGCCAGCAGCCCAATAGCGGAAAGCTCCTACGAGCAGTACTTC. Looking up the rest from reference TRBV5-4 and TRBJ2-7 gives the full variable domain: ETGVTQSPTHLIKTRGQQVTLRCSSQSGHNTVSWYQQALGQGPQFIFQYYREEENGRGNFPPRFSGLQFPNYSSELNVNALELDDSALYLCASSPIAESSYEQYFGPGTRLTVT.

This chain connects TRBV5-5 to TRBJ1-6, with D possibly TRBD1 on 6 matching bases. The length of the CDR3 is 14 residues. Trimming shortened V by 4 bases and J by 6 bases, and 11 bases separated the two germline ends. Looked up from germline, CDR1 is SGHKS and CDR2 is YYEKEE (reference sequence). The CDR3 protein is CASSIWTANSPLHF. The DNA of the CDR3 is TGTGCCAGCAGCATTTGGACAGCTAATTCACCCCTCCACTTT.

This chain joins TRBV4-1 and TRBJ2-1; D is tentatively TRBD1 or TRBD2 (5 bases each). Germline CDR1 reads MGHRA; CDR2 reads YSYEKL. V was shortened by 1 base and J by 5 bases, with 15 bases between the two germline ends. The CDR3 is 16 amino acids. The CDR3, as DNA: TGCGCCAGCAGCCAAGTATCGGGGACCTACGACAATGAGCAGTTCTTC. The encoded protein is CASSQVSGTYDNEQFF.

This chain uses TRBV9 with TRBJ1-5; D call uncertain. Germline V gene data show CDR1 as SGDLS and CDR2 as YYNGEE. The CDR3 covers 14 residues. V dropped 3 bases and J dropped 4 bases, with 11 bases sitting between them. In DNA, the CDR3 is TGTGCCAGCAGCGCCGGGAGCCTTAATCAGCCCCAGCATTTT. Protein product: CASSAGSLNQPQHF.

The V call is TRBV5-6, the J call TRBJ1-6, with 7 bases identical to TRBD1. The CDR3 contains 15 residues. The ends lost 6 bases at V and 6 bases at J; junction bases unmatched: 9. Germline V CDR1 and CDR2: SGHDT, YYEEEE. For the CDR3, the DNA is TGTGCCAGCACCCTAGGACAGGTCTTTAATTCACCCCTCCACTTT. The encoded protein is CASTLGQVFNSPLHF.

The chain combines TRBV5-6 with TRBJ2-5; D is possibly TRBD2 (5 bases). The J call could be wrong; TRBJ2-7 is a better fit for the DNA end. The CDR3 contains 16 residues. Per the germline V gene, CDR1 is SGHDT and CDR2 is YYEEEE. The CDR3 DNA reads as TGTGCCAGCAGCTTGGCCGGGGTGCGTGAGGAATACGAGCAGTACTTC. This codes for CASSLAGVREEYEQYF.

The genes are TRBV5-4 and TRBJ1-3, with TRBD1 matching 10 bases. The V segment lost 4 bases and the J segment 4 bases; nucleotides outside the gene matches: 11. In germline, CDR1 is SGHNT, CDR2 YYREEE (reference sequence). The CDR3 runs 17 residues. The CDR3 spells CASSPRGGTGAGNTIYF. The CDR3, as DNA: TGTGCCAGCAGCCCCCGAGGGGGGACAGGGGCCGGAAACACCATATATTTT. Supplemented by reference TRBV5-4 and TRBJ1-3, the full variable domain reads ETGVTQSPTHLIKTRGQQVTLRCSSQSGHNTVSWYQQALGQGPQFIFQYYREEENGRGNFPPRFSGLQFPNYSSELNVNALELDDSALYLCASSPRGGTGAGNTIYFGEGSWLTVV.

The rearrangement uses TRBV6-1 and TRBJ2-1, with 7 nucleotides matching TRBD1. CDR3 length equals 14 residues. Germline CDR1 MNHNS, CDR2 SASEGT. V lost 6 bases to trimming and J lost 4 bases; unmatched junction nucleotides: 6. The CDR3 DNA reads TGTGCCAGCAGACCGGGACAGACTTACAATGAGCAGTTCTTC. As protein: CASRPGQTYNEQFF.

The chain has TRBV6-5 and TRBJ2-5; 8 bases line up with TRBD2. This CDR3 has 15 amino acids. Germline CDR1 MNHEY, CDR2 SVGAGI. The V and J ends lost 0 bases and 5 bases, in that order; junction bases with no gene match: 5. The DNA for the CDR3 is TGTGCCAGCAGTTACTCGATAGCGGGAATTGAGACCCAGTACTTC. It translates to CASSYSIAGIETQYF.

V usage is TRBV19 and J usage is TRBJ2-1, with D tentatively TRBD2 (6 bases). Germline V lookup: CDR1 LNHDA, CDR2 SQIVND (reference sequence). The CDR3 has 15 residues. V was clipped by 4 bases and J by 0 bases, with 10 bases between them. The CDR3 nucleotides are TGTGCCAGTAGTAGGATAGCGGACTCCTACAATGAGCAGTTCTTC. It encodes CASSRIADSYNEQFF.

The rearrangement joins TRBV11-3 to TRBJ2-7; possibly TRBD1 or TRBD2 for D (6 bases each). The CDR3 covers 14 residues. Trimming left V 3 bases short and J 2 bases short, with 11 bases between. CDR1 and CDR2 from the germline V gene are SGHNT and YENEEA. DNA of the CDR3: TGTGCCAGCAGCTTGGCAGGGGAGGCCTACGAGCAGTACTTC. Its protein is CASSLAGEAYEQYF.

The DNA of the CDR3 is TGTGCCAGCAGCTTAGGGACAGGGGTCCGGGAGACCCAGTACTTC. This sequence encodes CASSLGTGVRETQYF. The chain uses TRBV11-3 and TRBJ2-5; 9 nucleotides match TRBD1. The CDR3 is made up of 15 amino acids. Germline V CDR1 and CDR2: SGHNT, YENEEA. V was clipped by 1 base and J by 5 bases; unmatched bases: 5.

This sequence joins TRBV5-1 and TRBJ2-5; tentatively, D is TRBD1 (6 bases). Germline CDR1 is SGHRS and CDR2 is YFSETQ. The CDR3 length is 15 residues. V was shortened by 6 bases and J by 13 bases, with 28 bases between the two germline ends. The CDR3 coding sequence is TGCGCCAGCACCCTAAACCCCGGGACACCGGCCCTCTGGTACTTC. It encodes CASTLNPGTPALWYF.